This is a list of T cell receptor beta chains from one sample in a study of shared clonotypes between healthy human individuals. TCRdb's table, derived via immunoSEQ multiplex PCR, lists solely in-frame clones and lacks some. Among more than 2 million clones, almost 96% were seen once, and the ten largest hold roughly 0.13%. Sequenced sample: naive CD4+ T cells sorted from blood. These receptors originate from a man aged 18-30 years in good health. CDR3s include the opening cysteine and the closing phenylalanine or tryptophan. D genes are given only for firm matches. Some rows mark clone size as missing; the rest say once, few, many or name a class of expanded clone.

clone_size,d_call,v_call,j_call,cdr3_aa,cdr3_nt
-,TRBD2,TRBV2,TRBJ2-3,CASSVRAGGVRDTQYF,TGTGCCAGCAGTGTTAGAGCGGGGGGGGTGAGGGATACGCAGTATTTT
-,-,TRBV7-2,TRBJ2-5,CASSPAGSGQETQYF,TGTGCCAGCAGCCCCGCAGGGAGCGGGCAAGAGACCCAGTACTTC
-,TRBD1,TRBV6-6,TRBJ1-4,CASSYSGTANEKLFF,TGTGCCAGCAGTTACTCGGGGACAGCGAATGAAAAACTGTTTTTT
once,TRBD1,TRBV5-1,TRBJ1-6,CASSTGTGSNANSPLHF,TGCGCCAGCAGCACCGGGACAGGGTCTAACGCGAATTCACCCCTCCACTTT
-,TRBD1,TRBV18,TRBJ1-6,CASSPPGQGVSPLHF,TGTGCCAGCTCACCACCGGGACAGGGGGTTTCGCCCCTCCACTTT
few,-,TRBV11-2,TRBJ2-1,CASSTGGSYNEQFF,TGTGCCAGCAGCACCGGAGGCTCCTACAATGAGCAGTTCTTC
-,-,TRBV7-2,TRBJ1-1,CASSFGRLNTEAFF,TGTGCCAGCAGCTTCGGGCGGCTGAACACTGAAGCTTTCTTT
-,TRBD1,TRBV6-5,TRBJ2-2,CASSSLGTVSGELFF,TGTGCCAGCAGCTCCCTCGGGACAGTGTCCGGGGAGCTGTTTTTT
few,-,TRBV28,TRBJ2-2,CATRRTNTGELFF,TGTGCCACTCGACGGACGAACACCGGGGAGCTGTTTTTT
-,-,TRBV30,TRBJ2-2,CAWSGSTNTGELFF,TGTGCCTGGAGCGGGAGCACGAACACCGGGGAGCTGTTTTTT
-,TRBD2,TRBV29-1,TRBJ2-7,CSVQRLAAGRYEQYF,TGCAGCGTCCAGAGACTAGCGGCCGGGAGGTACGAGCAGTACTTC
once,-,TRBV18,TRBJ2-7,CASSPGHPYEQYF,TGTGCCAGCTCACCCGGGCACCCATACGAGCAGTACTTC
-,TRBD2,TRBV7-2,TRBJ2-7,CASSLGRGDYEQYF,TGTGCCAGCAGCTTAGGTCGGGGGGACTACGAGCAGTACTTC
-,-,TRBV29-1,TRBJ2-7,CSAKGAGIREQYF,TGCAGCGCAAAAGGGGCCGGGATTAGAGAGCAGTACTTC
-,TRBD1,TRBV4-3,TRBJ2-3,CASSPFTGTGSTDTQYF,TGCGCCAGCAGTCCATTCACCGGGACAGGGAGCACAGATACGCAGTATTTT
-,-,TRBV6-5,TRBJ1-2,CASSSPYLGGYTF,TGTGCCAGCAGCTCTCCCTACTTGGGTGGCTACACCTTC
-,TRBD1,TRBV5-1,TRBJ2-7,CASSLEDRANEQYF,TGCGCCAGCAGCTTGGAGGACAGGGCCAACGAGCAGTACTTC
once,TRBD1,TRBV30,TRBJ2-7,CACLQGDYEQYF,TGTGCCTGTCTCCAGGGGGACTACGAGCAGTACTTC
-,TRBD1,TRBV6-1,TRBJ1-2,CASSFQGDYGYTF,TGTGCCAGCAGTTTTCAGGGGGACTATGGCTACACCTTC
few,-,TRBV2,TRBJ1-6,CASSGQENSPLHF,TGTGCCAGCAGTGGGCAGGAGAATTCACCCCTCCACTTT
-,-,TRBV5-1,TRBJ2-7,CASRKGTGSSYEQYF,TGCGCCAGCAGAAAGGGGACGGGAAGCTCCTACGAGCAGTACTTC
-,-,TRBV6-6,TRBJ1-6,CASSSPLASSTSPLHF,TGTGCCAGCAGTTCCCCCTTGGCCTCCTCGACTTCACCCCTCCACTTT
-,TRBD2,TRBV6-5,TRBJ2-3,CASRSLAGITDTQYF,TGTGCCAGCAGGTCACTAGCGGGAATCACAGATACGCAGTATTTT
-,TRBD1,TRBV29-1,TRBJ1-1,CSVDPAQGEAFF,TGCAGCGTTGACCCCGCACAGGGGGAAGCTTTCTTT
-,TRBD1,TRBV7-2,TRBJ1-1,CASSLSSQGAQEAFF,TGTGCCAGCAGCTTAAGCTCACAGGGGGCGCAGGAAGCTTTCTTT
-,-,TRBV4-3,TRBJ2-7,CASSQDRGYEQYF,TGCGCCAGCAGCCAAGATCGCGGATACGAGCAGTACTTC
-,TRBD1,TRBV18,TRBJ2-5,CASSPSRDRVLETQYF,TGTGCCAGCTCACCGTCCCGGGACAGGGTTCTGGAGACCCAGTACTTC
-,TRBD2,TRBV5-4,TRBJ2-3,CASSSPGSGRSDTQYF,TGTGCCAGCAGCTCCCCGGGGAGCGGGAGATCAGATACGCAGTATTTT
-,-,TRBV5-1,TRBJ2-3,CASSLAAGFGTDTQYF,TGCGCCAGCAGCTTGGCTGCGGGGTTCGGAACAGATACGCAGTATTTT
-,-,TRBV7-2,TRBJ2-1,CASSSGLLYNEQFF,TGTGCCAGCAGCTCGGGACTTCTCTACAATGAGCAGTTCTTC
-,-,TRBV11-2,TRBJ1-4,CASRRAYGPTGEKLFF,TGTGCCAGCAGACGAGCCTACGGACCAACTGGCGAAAAACTGTTTTTT
-,TRBD2,TRBV5-4,TRBJ2-1,CASSLESKASGRNEQFF,TGTGCCAGCAGCTTGGAGAGTAAGGCTAGCGGGAGGAATGAGCAGTTCTTC
once,-,TRBV6-6,TRBJ1-1,CATLDGNTEAFF,TGTGCCACCCTCGATGGGAACACTGAAGCTTTCTTT
-,-,TRBV10-3,TRBJ1-4,CAVGGADEKLFF,TGTGCCGTAGGGGGGGCGGATGAAAAACTGTTTTTT
-,-,TRBV2,TRBJ1-3,CASSEVVGPGNTIYF,TGTGCCAGCAGTGAGGTTGTAGGACCTGGAAACACCATATATTTT
-,-,TRBV5-4,TRBJ2-3,CASSSDLRDTQYF,TGTGCCAGCAGCTCGGACCTACGGGATACGCAGTATTTT
-,TRBD2,TRBV6-5,TRBJ2-7,CASSYQAGVNEQYF,TGTGCCAGCAGTTACCAAGCGGGAGTGAACGAGCAGTACTTC
-,TRBD1,TRBV10-2,TRBJ2-7,CASRQTGSHYEQYF,TGCGCCAGCCGACAGACAGGGTCCCACTACGAGCAGTACTTC
once,-,TRBV6-6,TRBJ2-5,CASSYNGGDKTQYF,TGTGCCAGCAGTTACAACGGCGGGGATAAGACCCAGTACTTC
-,-,TRBV5-6,TRBJ2-7,CASSLDSPYEQYF,TGTGCCAGCAGCTTGGACAGTCCCTACGAGCAGTACTTC
-,-,TRBV7-9,TRBJ1-3,CASSRSGTTGSSGNTIYF,TGTGCCAGCAGCCGTTCAGGGACGACAGGCTCATCTGGAAACACCATATATTTT
-,-,TRBV6-5,TRBJ2-2,CASSGTSNTGELFF,TGTGCCAGCAGTGGGACATCGAACACCGGGGAGCTGTTTTTT
-,TRBD2,TRBV4-1,TRBJ2-5,CASSQERSGGAEETQYF,TGCGCCAGCAGCCAAGAGAGGAGCGGGGGGGCCGAAGAGACCCAGTACTTC
-,TRBD1,TRBV5-4,TRBJ2-7,CASSPATGTGGREQYF,TGTGCCAGCAGCCCCGCTACCGGGACAGGGGGCAGGGAGCAGTACTTC
-,-,TRBV4-1,TRBJ2-1,CASSQDGHEQFF,TGCGCCAGCAGCCAAGATGGGCATGAGCAGTTCTTC
-,TRBD1,TRBV10-3,TRBJ2-5,CAIRQGDETQYF,TGTGCCATCAGACAGGGGGATGAGACCCAGTACTTC
-,TRBD1,TRBV25-1,TRBJ1-1,CASSEVGTGKEAFF,TGTGCCAGCAGTGAAGTGGGGACAGGGAAGGAAGCTTTCTTT
-,-,TRBV7-2,TRBJ2-6,CASSPEGATGANVLTF,TGTGCCAGCAGCCCTGAGGGCGCCACTGGGGCCAACGTCCTGACTTTC
-,-,TRBV27,TRBJ2-7,CASSSMRGRDEQYF,TGTGCCAGCAGTTCCATGAGGGGAAGGGACGAGCAGTACTTC
once,TRBD1,TRBV30,TRBJ1-5,CAWSAGGPQHF,TGTGCCTGGAGTGCAGGGGGGCCCCAGCATTTT
-,-,TRBV28,TRBJ2-7,CASSSNLYEQYF,TGTGCCAGCAGTTCCAACCTCTACGAGCAGTACTTC
-,-,TRBV6-5,TRBJ1-6,CASTNTGNNSPLHF,TGTGCCAGCACCAACACAGGGAATAATTCACCCCTCCACTTT
-,-,TRBV5-4,TRBJ1-2,CASSLIGLGYTF,TGTGCCAGCAGCTTGATAGGGCTCGGCTACACCTTC
-,-,TRBV9,TRBJ1-2,CASATGTGNYGYTF,TGTGCCAGCGCCACCGGGACGGGGAACTATGGCTACACCTTC